The sequence of this T cell receptor (beta chain) was determined in a study of T cells after yellow fever vaccination. Germline V gene sequence: CDR1 LGHNT, CDR2 FRNRAP. This CDR3 has 16 residues. Unmatched junction bases numbered 9, after V lost 3 bases and J lost 10 bases. TCRdb re-called the 5' RACE reads with MiXCR, one entry per CDR3 protein. The data show 250,000 to 400,000 distinct CDR3 sequences, approximately 4.3% seen once. This clonotype has more than one count but fewer than ten. Its antigen is undetermined. Study results and caveats: Re-detected after boosting: most primary clones, 96% of CD4 and under 90% of CD8.

The sequencing used PBMCs, collected 15 days after the yellow fever booster vaccination. The TCR comes from a young man who received the YFV17D yellow fever vaccine. This chain joins TRBV12-5 and TRBJ2-1, with TRBD2 matching over 13 bases. This chain's CDR3 is CASGFHGTSGVGEQFF. CDR3 DNA: TGTGCTAGTGGTTTCCACGGGACTAGCGGGGTGGGCGAGCAGTTCTTC.